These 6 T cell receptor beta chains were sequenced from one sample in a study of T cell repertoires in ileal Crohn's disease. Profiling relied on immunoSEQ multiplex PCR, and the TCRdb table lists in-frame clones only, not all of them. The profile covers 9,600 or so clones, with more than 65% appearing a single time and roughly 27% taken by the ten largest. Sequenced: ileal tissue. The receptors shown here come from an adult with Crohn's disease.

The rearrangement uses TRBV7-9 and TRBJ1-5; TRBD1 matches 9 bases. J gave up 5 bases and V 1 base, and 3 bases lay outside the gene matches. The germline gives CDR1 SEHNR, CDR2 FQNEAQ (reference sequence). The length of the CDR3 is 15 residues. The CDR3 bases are TGTGCCAGCAGCTTAGGGGACAGGGTGGATCAGCCCCAGCATTTT. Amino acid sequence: CASSLGDRVDQPQHF.

DNA for the CDR3: TGTGCCAGTAGCTCAGGATCCCCAGGGGGCCGCTACAATGAGCAGTTCTTC. As protein: CASSSGSPGGRYNEQFF. The V call is TRBV19, the J call TRBJ2-1; TRBD1 matches 8 bases. This CDR3 has 17 residues. The V gene's germline CDR1 is LNHDA and CDR2 SQIVND (reference sequence). The junction had 13 bases not matched to a gene; V was cut back by 6 bases and J by 3 bases.

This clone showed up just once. The CDR3 protein is CASSFPGQNTEAFF. The CDR3 nucleotides read TGTGCCAGCAGCTTTCCGGGACAGAACACTGAAGCTTTCTTT. The chain employs TRBV7-9 and TRBJ1-1, with D perhaps TRBD1 (6 bases). This CDR3 has 14 residues. Germline V gene lookup returns CDR1 SEHNR and CDR2 FQNEAQ (reference sequence). V shed 3 bases and J shed 1 base, with 9 bases lying between them.

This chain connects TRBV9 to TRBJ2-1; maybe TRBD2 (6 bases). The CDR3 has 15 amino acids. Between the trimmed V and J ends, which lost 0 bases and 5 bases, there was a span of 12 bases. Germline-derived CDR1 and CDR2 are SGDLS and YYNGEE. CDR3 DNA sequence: TGTGCCAGCAGCGTAGAGGCGGGAACGGACAATGAGCAGTTCTTC. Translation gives CASSVEAGTDNEQFF.

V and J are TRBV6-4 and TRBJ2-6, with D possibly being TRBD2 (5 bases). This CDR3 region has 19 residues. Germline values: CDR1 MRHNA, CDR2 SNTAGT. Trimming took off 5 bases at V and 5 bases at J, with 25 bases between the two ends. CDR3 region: CASSNEGSQRQSRANVLTF. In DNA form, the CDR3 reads TGTGCCAGCAGTAATGAGGGCTCACAACGACAAAGTCGGGCCAACGTCCTGACTTTC.

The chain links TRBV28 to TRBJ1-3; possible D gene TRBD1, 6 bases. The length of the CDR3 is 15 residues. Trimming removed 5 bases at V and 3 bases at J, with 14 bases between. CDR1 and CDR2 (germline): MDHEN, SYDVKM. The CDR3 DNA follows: TGTGCCAGCAGTGCAGACAGGAGCAGTGGAAACACCATATATTTT. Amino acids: CASSADRSSGNTIYF. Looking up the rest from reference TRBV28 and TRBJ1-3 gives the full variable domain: DVKVTQSSRYLVKRTGEKVFLECVQDMDHENMFWYRQDPGLGLRLIYFSYDVKMKEKGDIPEGYSVSREKKERFSLILESASTNQTSMYLCASSADRSSGNTIYFGEGSWLTVV.